This T cell receptor (beta chain) stems from a study of blood T cell repertoires in COVID-19. The wider study: PBMCs, B-cell-depleted T cells, or T cells provided the cDNA or gDNA that made up the material.

TCRdb keeps only in-frame clones here, not all; method: immunoSEQ multiplex PCR. The sample has some 150,000 clones, approximately 87% seen once; the top ten hold roughly 3.3%. The CDR3 has 14 amino acids. V was cut by 6 bases and J by 1 base, with 9 bases left in between. CDR1 is MDHEN and CDR2 is SYDVKM in the germline V gene. The V gene is TRBV28, the J gene TRBJ2-2; maybe TRBD1 (6 bases). The source is a man aged 18 to 30 with active or convalescent COVID-19. Sequenced: peripheral blood. CDR3 bases: TGTGCCAGCAGCTTGGGACAGAACACCGGGGAGCTGTTTTTT. Its protein product is CASSLGQNTGELFF. Filled out from reference TRBV28 and TRBJ2-2, the complete variable domain reads DVKVTQSSRYLVKRTGEKVFLECVQDMDHENMFWYRQDPGLGLRLIYFSYDVKMKEKGDIPEGYSVSREKKERFSLILESASTNQTSMYLCASSLGQNTGELFFGEGSRLTVL.